The table lists the clone carrying this T cell receptor beta chain with many counts. No antigen is known for it. The authors made TCR beta libraries by quantitative 5'-RACE with molecular barcodes. TCRdb reanalysed the 5' RACE reads using MiXCR and keeps one entry per CDR3 protein. This sample yields about 92,000 distinct CDR3 sequences, of which 8.5% to 9% are seen a single time; under 6% belongs to the top ten. This sample is drawn from a study of CD8 T cells in ankylosing spondylitis. Study conclusions and caveats: Disease-linked clones were found to be CD8+ and relatively rare in peripheral blood. Blood of patients with ankylosing spondylitis appeared to be characterized by a TCR beta motif of roughly eight highly homologous variants. Certain motif variants had earlier been reported in reactive arthritis synovial fluid and blood.

CDR1 and CDR2 from the germline V gene are DFQATT and SNEGSKA (reference sequence). Trimming cost V 0 bases and J 2 bases, with 14 bases left between them. CDR3 length: 15 residues. The V and J genes are TRBV20-1 and TRBJ2-7; D is possibly TRBD1 (6 bases). The clonotype originates from a male donor with ankylosing spondylitis or in good health (not recorded which). Sequencing was done on a sample of blood, either unsorted or a sorted T cell fraction (not recorded which). The CDR3 nucleotides are TGCAGTGCTAGAGATACAGGGAAAGTCCCCTACGAGCAGTACTTC. This translates into CSARDTGKVPYEQYF.